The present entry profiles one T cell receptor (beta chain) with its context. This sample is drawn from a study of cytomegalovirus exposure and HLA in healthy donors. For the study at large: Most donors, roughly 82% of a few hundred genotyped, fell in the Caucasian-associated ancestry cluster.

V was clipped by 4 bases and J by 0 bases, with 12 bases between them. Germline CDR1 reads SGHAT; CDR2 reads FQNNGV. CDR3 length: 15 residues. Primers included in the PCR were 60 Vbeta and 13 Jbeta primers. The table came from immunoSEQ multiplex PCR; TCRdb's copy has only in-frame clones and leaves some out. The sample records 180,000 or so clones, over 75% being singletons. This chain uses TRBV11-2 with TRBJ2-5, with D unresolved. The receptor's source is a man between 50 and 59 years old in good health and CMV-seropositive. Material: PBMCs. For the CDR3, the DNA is TGTGCCAGCAGCTCCTTTATTGACTACCAAGAGACCCAGTACTTC. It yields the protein CASSSFIDYQETQYF.